The rows below give T cell receptor beta chains drawn from one sample of a study of T-cell memory formation after mild COVID-19. TCRdb re-derived calls from the 5' RACE reads in MiXCR, one entry per CDR3 protein. The data contain about 350,000 distinct CDR3 sequences, roughly 15% of them singletons. Sequenced material: PBMCs or a T cell subset sorted from them (not recorded which). Receptors were obtained from a man aged 18 to 29 who had mild COVID-19 (a few samples of this study predate the infection). Cell type and time point are not known. The CDR3 runs from the conserved cysteine through the conserved F or W. Each record gives: clone size, J gene, D gene, CDR3 length, V gene, CDR3 DNA, CDR3 protein. The D gene is left open where the match is weak. Only some rows state a clone size, as once, few, many or a class for expanded clones.

few,TRBJ2-5,-,10,TRBV29-1,TGCAGCGTTGCCCGAGAGACCCAGTACTTC,CSVARETQYF
-,TRBJ1-6,-,12,TRBV10-1,TGCGCCAGCTCCGACAGTTGGACACCCCTCCACTTT,CASSDSWTPLHF
many,TRBJ2-3,-,12,TRBV7-2,TGTGCCAGCAGCCCCGGGGCAGATACGCAGTATTTT,CASSPGADTQYF
-,TRBJ2-3,TRBD2,12,TRBV9,TGTGCCAGCAGCGCCAGCGGGAGCACGCAGTATTTT,CASSASGSTQYF
few,TRBJ2-2,TRBD2,17,TRBV23-1,TGCGCCAGCAGTCTCGGGGGACTAGCGCAGAACACCGGGGAGCTGTTTTTT,CASSLGGLAQNTGELFF
-,TRBJ2-3,-,15,TRBV27,TGTGCCAGCAGTTACCCGGGGCAATGGGGAGATACGCAGTATTTT,CASSYPGQWGDTQYF
-,TRBJ2-2,-,16,TRBV7-6,TGTGCCAGCAGCCCCCGGACAGTGGCGAACACCGGGGAGCTGTTTTTT,CASSPRTVANTGELFF
few,TRBJ2-4,-,13,TRBV4-2,TGTGCCAGCAGCCCCGTGGGGGAGAACATTCAGTACTTC,CASSPVGENIQYF
-,TRBJ2-5,TRBD2,12,TRBV12-3/TRBV12-4,TGTGCCAGCGGACTAGCCCAAGAGACCCAGTACTTC,CASGLAQETQYF
-,TRBJ2-3,TRBD2,15,TRBV5-1,TGCGCCAGCAGCCCCGAAGCGGGGGCTAGGAATACGCAGTATTTT,CASSPEAGARNTQYF
-,TRBJ1-5,-,13,TRBV3-1,TGTGCCAGCAGCCAAGGCCCTGATCAGCCCCAGCATTTT,CASSQGPDQPQHF
few,TRBJ1-2,TRBD1,16,TRBV6-6,TGTGCCAGCAGTTACTCACTACAGGGGCCGGGCTATGGCTACACCTTC,CASSYSLQGPGYGYTF
-,TRBJ1-5,-,15,TRBV7-9,TGTGCCAGCAGCTTAGGGGCAGTTACTAATCAGCCCCAGCATTTT,CASSLGAVTNQPQHF
-,TRBJ1-2,-,14,TRBV4-1,TGCGCCAGCAGCCAAGGAGACGTTGACTATGGCTACACCTTC,CASSQGDVDYGYTF
few,TRBJ2-5,TRBD2,14,TRBV7-6,TGTGCCAGCAGCTTAGTCTCGGGAGGAGAGACCCAGTACTTC,CASSLVSGGETQYF
many,TRBJ2-3,TRBD2,13,TRBV4-1,TGCGCCAGCAACGGGGGGGCCGCAGATACGCAGTATTTT,CASNGGAADTQYF
-,TRBJ1-3,-,16,TRBV7-2,TGTGCCAGCAGCTCGGCAGTCACTATCTCTGGAAACACCATATATTTT,CASSSAVTISGNTIYF
-,TRBJ1-1,TRBD1,15,TRBV5-1,TGCGCCAGCAGCCCAAGGACAGGACAGAACACTGAAGCTTTCTTT,CASSPRTGQNTEAFF
-,TRBJ1-1,-,13,TRBV28,TGTGCCAGCAGTTTCCTGCGGAACACTGAAGCTTTCTTT,CASSFLRNTEAFF
-,TRBJ1-2,TRBD1,14,TRBV29-1,TGCAGCGTTGAGGCGGGACAGCCAAACTATGGCTACACCTTC,CSVEAGQPNYGYTF
-,TRBJ2-3,-,13,TRBV20-1,TGCAGTTCTCGAAGCTGGAACACAGATACGCAGTATTTT,CSSRSWNTDTQYF
many,TRBJ2-3,TRBD2,16,TRBV7-2,TGTGCCAGCAGCTTAGGGCTAGCGGGGGGGGTAGATACGCAGTATTTT,CASSLGLAGGVDTQYF
-,TRBJ2-3,-,14,TRBV5-1,TGCGCCAGCAGCTTGGTTCCCGGGGGAGATACGCAGTATTTT,CASSLVPGGDTQYF
-,TRBJ2-3,-,13,TRBV6-6,TGTGCCAGCAGTTACAAGACACCAGATACGCAGTATTTT,CASSYKTPDTQYF
-,TRBJ2-7,-,14,TRBV5-1,TGCGCCAGCTCGTCGGGAGACAGTTTCTACGAGCAGTACTTC,CASSSGDSFYEQYF
few,TRBJ2-1,-,15,TRBV6-2/TRBV6-3,TGTGCCAGCAGCTCGTTAGGACCCGCTGCCCATGAGCAGTTCTTC,CASSSLGPAAHEQFF
many,TRBJ2-3,TRBD2,17,TRBV5-1,TGCGCCAGCAGCTTGGCAGGGGTAGCGGGGTCTCCAGATACGCAGTATTTT,CASSLAGVAGSPDTQYF
few,TRBJ2-7,TRBD1,15,TRBV5-1,TGCGCCAGCAGCTTGACTGGGACAGCATCCTACGAGCAGTACTTC,CASSLTGTASYEQYF
-,TRBJ1-5,-,13,TRBV6-5,TGTGCCAGCAGTTACAAGAGTGGGGGGCCCCAGCATTTT,CASSYKSGGPQHF
many,TRBJ2-7,TRBD1,13,TRBV5-1,TGCGCCAGCAGCGGGACAGATCCGTACGAGCAGTACTTC,CASSGTDPYEQYF
-,TRBJ2-3,TRBD1,16,TRBV9,TGTGCCAGCAGCACCCGACAGGGCTCTAGCACAGATACGCAGTATTTT,CASSTRQGSSTDTQYF
many,TRBJ2-7,-,12,TRBV6-6,TGTGCCAGCAGTTACGGCAACTACGAGCAGTACTTC,CASSYGNYEQYF
-,TRBJ2-2,-,16,TRBV7-2,TGTGCCAGCAGCTTAGAGTGGAAGGCGTACACCGGGGAGCTGTTTTTT,CASSLEWKAYTGELFF
-,TRBJ1-2,-,15,TRBV10-2,TGCGCCAGCAGAAAGGCAACGGGACACATCTATGGCTACACCTTC,CASRKATGHIYGYTF
few,TRBJ1-1,-,15,TRBV4-3,TGCGCCAGCAGCCAAGGGGGGATTGGGGCCGGTGAAGCTTTCTTT,CASSQGGIGAGEAFF